A single sample gave rise to the 23 T cell receptor beta chains below, sequenced in a study of T cell responses to AZD1222 COVID-19 vaccine. Method: immunoSEQ multiplex PCR; TCRdb's copy keeps in-frame clones and lacks some. The sample consists of 90,000 to 100,000 clones, roughly 90% of them appearing once. The source material was peripheral blood, sampled on day 0 of AZD1222 vaccination. These receptors originate from an adult in good health.

The chain is built from TRBV18 and TRBJ2-5, with 7 positions matching TRBD1. The CDR3 has 16 amino acids. Germline V gene sequence: CDR1 KGHSH, CDR2 LQKENI. Trimming at V came to 0 bases and at J to 1 base, leaving 5 bases not matched to a gene. CDR3 nucleotide sequence: TGTGCCAGCTCACCACCGAAGCCAGGGGGCCAAGAGACCCAGTACTTC. Protein product: CASSPPKPGGQETQYF.

This clone is a singleton in its sample. The V gene is TRBV12-3 or TRBV12-4, the J gene TRBJ2-6; D ambiguous. This CDR3 spans 13 amino acids. Trimming removed 3 bases from V and 8 bases from J, with 8 bases in between. CDR3 loop: CASSFVGPNVLTF. Here the CDR3 DNA reads TGTGCCAGCAGTTTTGTAGGCCCCAACGTCCTGACTTTC.

The V and J genes are TRBV7-2 and TRBJ1-2, with D unresolved. V was cut by 5 bases and J by 3 bases, with 16 bases left in between. The CDR3 has 15 amino acids. Looked up from germline, CDR1 is SGHTA and CDR2 is FQGNSA. The CDR3 DNA sequence: TGTGCCAGCAGCCCCGGCGGCGGAACAGACTATGGCTACACCTTC. This encodes CASSPGGGTDYGYTF.

This clone was counted only a few times. This chain connects TRBV23-1 to TRBJ1-4; D not certain. TRBV23-1 is marked as an open reading frame, function uncertain. Trimming cost V 8 bases and J 10 bases, with 20 bases left between them. The CDR3 is 14 residues long. The CDR3 nucleotides read TGCGCCAGCTGCCCTGGCGTATATTGGGTAAAACTGTTTTTT. Protein: CASCPGVYWVKLFF.

The chain employs TRBV20-1 and TRBJ2-1; D not certain. With 0 bases removed from V and 9 bases from J, the gap between germline ends came to 3 bases. Germline CDR1 and CDR2: DFQATT and SNEGSKA (reference sequence). The CDR3 sequence is 10 residues long. The CDR3 is CSAREAEQFF. CDR3 DNA: TGCAGTGCTAGAGAAGCTGAGCAGTTCTTC.

The CDR3 nucleotides read TGTGCCAGTAGTTTTCAGGGAGGTACTGAAGCTTTCTTT. Its translation is CASSFQGGTEAFF. The chain recombines TRBV19 with TRBJ1-1; possible D gene TRBD1, 5 bases. This CDR3 is built from 13 residues. V was shortened by 5 bases and J by 5 bases, with 12 bases between the two germline ends. Germline values: CDR1 LNHDA, CDR2 SQIVND (reference sequence).

V gene TRBV12-3 or TRBV12-4 combines with J gene TRBJ2-5; TRBD1 might be the D (5 bases). The CDR3 spans 13 residues. Trimming cost V 6 bases and J 4 bases, with 12 bases left between them. The CDR3 nucleotides are TGTGCCAGCAGAGGACAAATCCGAGAGACCCAGTACTTC. Amino acid sequence: CASRGQIRETQYF.

The genes are TRBV9 and TRBJ2-7; 9 nucleotides line up with TRBD1. J gave up 3 bases and V 5 bases, and 6 bases lay outside the gene matches. Germline CDR1 SGDLS, CDR2 YYNGEE. CDR3 length: 14 amino acids. CDR3 protein: CASSRGQGDYEQYF. The CDR3 DNA follows: TGTGCCAGCAGTAGGGGACAGGGAGACTACGAGCAGTACTTC.

The rearrangement uses TRBV19 and TRBJ2-7; 12 bases fit TRBD2. The CDR3 has 17 amino acids. Germline V gene data show CDR1 as LNHDA and CDR2 as SQIVND (reference sequence). V lost 3 bases, J lost 5 bases, and 11 bases stayed unmatched. CDR3 nucleotides: TGTGCCAGTAGTATCGGGCTAGCGGGAGGGCAGTCCGACGAGCAGTACTTC. Translating it yields CASSIGLAGGQSDEQYF.

This clone was found once. V gene TRBV19 combines with J gene TRBJ1-5, with a weak D call TRBD1 (5 bases). Germline V gene data show CDR1 as LNHDA and CDR2 as SQIVND (reference sequence). The CDR3 extends over 13 amino acids. V lost 4 bases to trimming and J lost 5 bases, with 9 bases between them. Written as DNA, the CDR3 is TGTGCCAGTAGTACGCGACAGTATCAGCCCCAGCATTTT. Amino acids: CASSTRQYQPQHF.

This clone was seen once. V gene TRBV5-1 combines with J gene TRBJ1-3; 7 positions match TRBD1. CDR1 SGHRS and CDR2 YFSETQ come from the germline V gene. The J segment lost 1 base and the V segment lost 4 bases, leaving 2 bases of the junction unmatched. The CDR3 runs to 14 residues. CDR3 coding DNA: TGCGCCAGCAGCGAACAGGGGTCTGGAAACACCATATATTTT. Translated, it gives CASSEQGSGNTIYF.

The rearrangement links TRBV5-4 to TRBJ2-7; D possibly corresponds to TRBD1 (8 bases). With 4 bases removed from V and 2 bases from J, the gap between germline ends came to 16 bases. Germline V lookup: CDR1 SGHNT, CDR2 YYREEE (reference sequence). The CDR3 runs 15 residues. CDR3 sequence (DNA): TGTGCCAGCAGCCTTGGACAGGGAGGGACCTACGAGCAGTACTTC. It specifies CASSLGQGGTYEQYF.

The rearrangement uses TRBV11-3 and TRBJ2-3; D gene ambiguous. The V end was cut by 4 bases, the J end by 6 bases, with 17 bases between. CDR1 and CDR2 (germline): SGHNT, YENEEA. CDR3 length: 15 amino acids. The CDR3 DNA is TGTGCCAGCAGCTACCGACATGACCCGAGGGATACGCAGTATTTT. This codes for CASSYRHDPRDTQYF.

The gene calls are TRBV19 and TRBJ1-5; no clear D gene. Germline-derived CDR1 and CDR2 are LNHDA and SQIVND (reference sequence). CDR3 length: 16 residues. The V gene lost 2 bases and the J gene lost 6 bases, with 17 bases spanning the gap. The CDR3: CASSILRGSVFQPQHF. DNA for the CDR3: TGTGCCAGTAGTATACTCCGCGGGTCGGTGTTTCAGCCCCAGCATTTT. The complete variable domain, with remaining parts taken from reference TRBV19 and TRBJ1-5, reads DGGITQSPKYLFRKEGQNVTLSCEQNLNHDAMYWYRQDPGQGLRLIYYSQIVNDFQKGDIAEGYSVSREKKESFPLTVTSAQKNPTAFYLCASSILRGSVFQPQHFGDGTRLSIL.

The rearrangement uses TRBV15 and TRBJ2-2, with D tentatively TRBD1 (5 bases). V lost 1 base, J lost 3 bases, and 6 bases lay in between. This CDR3 spans 14 amino acids. Per the germline V gene, CDR1 is LNHNV and CDR2 is YYDKDF (reference sequence). The CDR3 sequence is CATSRGQYTGELFF. In nucleotides, the CDR3 is TGTGCCACCAGCAGAGGACAGTACACCGGGGAGCTGTTTTTT.

J is TRBJ1-6 and V is TRBV6-5, with a tentative D call TRBD1 (5 bases). From germline, CDR1 is MNHEY and CDR2 SVGAGI. V was pared by 7 bases and J by 7 bases, with 11 bases between. There are 13 residues in the CDR3. The CDR3 DNA follows: TGTGCCAGCACCCCAGGGACGAATTCACCCCTCCACTTT. It encodes CASTPGTNSPLHF.

The chain links TRBV6-1 to TRBJ2-5, with D maybe TRBD2 (6 bases). The CDR3 length is 12 residues. The V and J ends lost 3 bases and 4 bases respectively, with 6 bases between them. Looked up from germline, CDR1 is MNHNS and CDR2 is SASEGT. The CDR3 bases are TGTGCCAGCAGTGAGGGGGGAGAGACCCAGTACTTC. It specifies CASSEGGETQYF.

The chain couples TRBV2 to TRBJ1-1; D not certain. Between the trimmed V and J ends, which lost 3 bases and 11 bases, there was a span of 10 bases. Per germline, CDR1 SNHLY and CDR2 FYNNEI. The CDR3 loop spans 11 amino acids. The CDR3: CASSEYGGAFF. For the CDR3, the DNA is TGTGCCAGCAGTGAGTATGGCGGGGCTTTCTTT.

V usage is TRBV5-1 and J usage is TRBJ2-2; D uncertain. The germline V and J ends were trimmed by 2 bases and 5 bases, with 7 bases remaining between them. The CDR3 loop spans 13 amino acids. The germline V gene has CDR1 SGHRS and CDR2 YFSETQ. The CDR3 protein is CASSFDNTGELFF. The CDR3 DNA sequence: TGCGCCAGCAGCTTCGATAATACCGGGGAGCTGTTTTTT.

The chain combines TRBV7-3 with TRBJ2-7; TRBD1 or TRBD2 may be the D gene (5 bases each). Looked up from germline, CDR1 is SGHTA and CDR2 is FQGTGA. The CDR3 covers 15 residues. The V end lost 5 bases, the J end lost 3 bases, and 17 bases lay between the germline ends. Here the CDR3 reads CASSSYGGRGYEQYF. CDR3 sequence (DNA): TGTGCCAGCAGCAGCTATGGGGGAAGGGGCTACGAGCAGTACTTC.

The genes are TRBV6-5 and TRBJ2-7; no clear D gene. V shed 3 bases and J shed 0 bases, with 6 bases lying between them. The CDR3 is 13 residues long. Germline CDR1 MNHEY, CDR2 SVGAGI. CDR3 sequence reads: CASSYGASYEQYF. For the CDR3, the DNA is TGTGCCAGCAGTTATGGAGCCTCCTACGAGCAGTACTTC.

V usage is TRBV28 and J usage is TRBJ1-4; TRBD1 is a possible D gene (6 bases). The CDR3 has 15 amino acids. Germline loops: CDR1 MDHEN, CDR2 SYDVKM. Trimming shortened V by 5 bases and J by 5 bases, and 15 bases separated the two germline ends. Written as DNA, the CDR3 is TGTGCCAGCAGTCCGTTGACAGGAGGAAATGAAAAACTGTTTTTT. It codes for CASSPLTGGNEKLFF.

This chain links TRBV28 with TRBJ1-5, with TRBD1 identical over 9 bases. Losses at the gene ends were 8 bases for V and 0 bases for J; bases not matched to a gene: 11. Germline V gene lookup returns CDR1 MDHEN and CDR2 SYDVKM. This CDR3 has 17 residues. CDR3 nucleotides: TGTGCCAGCCAAAGGGGACAGGGAATATATAGCAATCAGCCCCAGCATTTT. Its translation: CASQRGQGIYSNQPQHF.